Presented here are 11 T cell receptor beta chains from one specimen sequenced in a study of tumor T cells in aggressive B-cell lymphoma. TCRdb keeps only in-frame clones here, not all; method: immunoSEQ multiplex PCR. The sample lists approximately 4,300 clones, approximately 81% occurring once. Sample: tumor tissue. Receptor source: an adult with diffuse large B cell lymphoma.

This chain uses TRBV6-6 with TRBJ1-1; possible D gene TRBD1, 5 bases. Trimming pared 4 bases from V and 7 bases from J, leaving 13 bases between. CDR1 and CDR2 from the germline V gene are MNHNY and SVGAGI (reference sequence). This CDR3 is built from 13 residues. The DNA for the CDR3 is TGTGCCAGCAGTTTAGGGGCAGGCATTGAAGCTTTCTTT. Translation gives CASSLGAGIEAFF.

The rearrangement joins TRBV18 to TRBJ1-1; no definite D call. Germline lookup yields CDR1 KGHSH and CDR2 LQKENI. This CDR3 region has 14 residues. Trimming stripped 1 base from V and 4 bases from J, with 10 bases between. The CDR3 DNA is TGTGCCAGCTCACCACAGGAGACCTCCACTGAAGCTTTCTTT. Translated: CASSPQETSTEAFF. Full variable domain (outside the CDR3, taken from reference TRBV18 and TRBJ1-1): NAGVMQNPRHLVRRRGQEARLRCSPMKGHSHVYWYRQLPEEGLKFMVYLQKENIIDESGMPKERFSAEFPKEGPSILRIQQVVRGDSAAYFCASSPQETSTEAFFGQGTRLTVV.

The chain couples TRBV19 to TRBJ1-5; no reliable D call. Looked up from germline, CDR1 is LNHDA and CDR2 is SQIVND (reference sequence). The CDR3 totals 15 residues. The V gene lost 6 bases and the J gene lost 5 bases, with 17 bases spanning the gap. Here the CDR3 reads CASSQQGGEYQPQHF. The DNA for the CDR3 is TGTGCCAGTAGCCAACAAGGCGGGGAGTATCAGCCCCAGCATTTT.

This clone was observed once. J is TRBJ2-1 and V is TRBV18; TRBD2 might be the D (5 bases). Germline-derived CDR1 and CDR2 are KGHSH and LQKENI. V was cut by 5 bases and J by 2 bases, with 16 bases left in between. The CDR3 consists of 16 residues. The CDR3 loop reads CASSENEEAAYNEQFF. The DNA for the CDR3 is TGTGCCAGCTCAGAGAACGAGGAGGCGGCCTACAATGAGCAGTTCTTC.

The CDR3 DNA reads as TGTGCCAGCAGTACGACTAGCGGGGGGGTCCGGGGTACGCAGTATTTT. Translating gives CASSTTSGGVRGTQYF. The chain links TRBV7-9 to TRBJ2-3, with 14 bases identical to TRBD2. Trimming removed 6 bases from V and 8 bases from J; junction bases left unmatched: 10. This CDR3 region has 16 residues. Germline V gene lookup returns CDR1 SEHNR and CDR2 FQNEAQ (reference sequence). Supplemented by reference TRBV7-9 and TRBJ2-3, the full variable domain reads DTGVSQNPRHKITKRGQNVTFRCDPISEHNRLYWYRQTLGQGPEFLTYFQNEAQLEKSRLLSDRFSAERPKGSFSTLEIQRTEQGDSAMYLCASSTTSGGVRGTQYFGPGTRLTVL.

The chain has TRBV2 and TRBJ1-5; a weak D match, TRBD1 (5 bases). Trimming left V 11 bases short and J 4 bases short, with 12 bases between. The germline V gene has CDR1 SNHLY and CDR2 FYNNEI. This CDR3 is 12 amino acids long. The CDR3 reads CAGGTPNQPQHF. Written as DNA, the CDR3 is TGTGCCGGGGGGACGCCAAATCAGCCCCAGCATTTT.

A note on this clone: The same CDR3 also results from other DNA sequences found in this sample. The chain employs TRBV27 and TRBJ1-1, with no clear D. CDR1 and CDR2 (germline): MNHEY, SMNVEV (reference sequence). V dropped 3 bases and J dropped 7 bases, with 9 bases sitting between them. The CDR3 is made up of 12 amino acids. Here the CDR3 reads CASSFRGGEAFF. The CDR3 DNA is TGTGCCAGCAGTTTTCGTGGAGGTGAAGCTTTCTTT.

The chain uses TRBV28 and TRBJ1-4, with TRBD1 identical over 7 bases. Germline V gene data show CDR1 as MDHEN and CDR2 as SYDVKM. This CDR3 region has 14 residues. V dropped 5 bases and J dropped 5; count of bases not matched to a gene: 5. This CDR3 is CASSPRDRNEKLFF. CDR3 sequence (DNA): TGTGCCAGCAGTCCCCGGGACAGAAATGAAAAACTGTTTTTT.

This chain links TRBV18 with TRBJ1-3, with 10 bases that match TRBD1. Unmatched junction bases numbered 2, after V lost 4 bases and J lost 2 bases. Germline CDR1 reads KGHSH; CDR2 reads LQKENI. The CDR3 contains 15 residues. The CDR3 is CASSQTGGPGNTIYF. CDR3 in DNA: TGTGCCAGCTCACAGACAGGGGGCCCTGGAAACACCATATATTTT.

The CDR3, as DNA: TGTGCCAGCAGCTTAGCTGCGGGACAGGGCTACGAGCAGTACTTC. This sequence encodes CASSLAAGQGYEQYF. The chain combines TRBV7-9 with TRBJ2-5; TRBD1 matches 9 bases. The end of the DNA aligns better with TRBJ2-7, so the J call may be wrong. Germline V lookup: CDR1 SEHNR, CDR2 FQNEAQ (reference sequence). This CDR3 spans 15 amino acids.

The V and J genes are TRBV5-1 and TRBJ1-1, with 7 bases aligning to TRBD1. V was clipped by 0 bases and J by 10 bases; unmatched bases: 12. The CDR3 length is 15 residues. Germline V gene sequence: CDR1 SGHRS, CDR2 YFSETQ. CDR3 protein: CASSLGDRVDVTAFF. The DNA for the CDR3 is TGCGCCAGCAGCTTGGGCGACAGGGTCGATGTTACAGCTTTCTTT.